This TCR beta chain is drawn from a study of CD8 T cells in ankylosing spondylitis. Quantitative 5'-RACE with molecular barcodes produced the TCR beta libraries. TCRdb used MiXCR to reprocess the 5' RACE reads, holding one entry per CDR3 protein. The sample has some 200,000 distinct CDR3 sequences, 18% seen once; the top ten hold more than 3.5%. Germline lookup yields CDR1 MNHEY and CDR2 SMNVEV (reference sequence). CDR3 length: 15 residues. Trimming cost V 5 bases and J 5 bases; bases outside gene matches: 11. The chain links TRBV27 to TRBJ1-2; 7 bases line up with TRBD1. The sequencing input was blood, either unsorted or a sorted T cell fraction (not recorded which). The sequence was obtained from a male donor aged 10-30 years with ankylosing spondylitis or in good health (not recorded which). The CDR3 DNA reads as TGTGCCAGCAGTCCTTCGACAGGGCGTATGTATGGCTACACCTTC. Protein sequence: CASSPSTGRMYGYTF.